This T cell receptor beta chain derives from a study of T cell responses to AZD1222 COVID-19 vaccine. Study-wide background: Second-dose intervals of approximately 4 or approximately 12 weeks were pooled.

General study findings and limits: Females made up more of the donors, who were largely white British, and clonal diversity may have come out too low. At baseline, just 6 or 7 AZD1222 recipients tested seropositive.

V shed 5 bases and J 3 bases; nucleotides not matched to a gene: 5. Germline lookup yields CDR1 MDHEN and CDR2 SYDVKM. CDR3 length: 15 residues. Remarks on this clone: Its antigen is not identified.

Method: immunoSEQ multiplex PCR; TCRdb's copy keeps in-frame clones and lacks some. The table has roughly 120,000 clones, about 90% seen once. This receptor was obtained from an adult in good health. This chain uses TRBV28 with TRBJ1-2; the match to TRBD1 covers 11 bases. Specimen: peripheral blood, collected on day 0 of AZD1222 vaccination. The CDR3 reads CASSRWTGGDYGYTF. Written as DNA, the CDR3 is TGTGCCAGCAGTAGATGGACAGGGGGCGACTATGGCTACACCTTC.